The clone carrying this T cell receptor (beta chain) was picked up one time. Germline V gives CDR1 SNHLY, CDR2 FYNNEI. This CDR3 has 15 residues. Trimming left V 7 bases short and J 7 bases short, with 19 bases between. This sample is part of a study of blood T cell repertoires in COVID-19. About the research overall: Both acute and convalescent COVID-19 samples were obtained from the United States, Italy and Spain. PBMCs, B-cell-depleted T cells, or T cells were the source of the cDNA or gDNA that made up the material.

While infection was still active, Seattle patients were enrolled and then followed longitudinally. The authors' processing: Amplification from reference gene primers served as the basis for estimated nucleated cell counts. TCRdb's copy holds only in-frame clones and misses some; the assay was immunoSEQ multiplex PCR. Clone size and the V and J calls come from that table; the DNA yielded D and trimming. This sample carries 250,000 to 350,000 clones, about nine tenths of them seen once, and the ten largest clones take around 5.8%. This chain links TRBV2 with TRBJ2-2, with D possibly TRBD1 on 6 matching bases. The sequence was collected from a woman aged 45 to 65 with COVID-19, enrolled during active disease. Material: peripheral blood. The CDR3 sequence is CASINQRQVGGELFF. The CDR3 bases are TGTGCCAGCATAAACCAAAGACAGGTTGGCGGGGAGCTGTTTTTT.